This T cell receptor (beta chain) was retrieved from a study of blood T cell repertoires in COVID-19. Background on the study: Sources were T cells, B-cell-depleted T cells, or PBMCs; the material itself was cDNA or gDNA.

The germline CDR1 and CDR2 sequences are SGHRS and YFSETQ. V was clipped by 0 bases and J by 5 bases, with 11 bases between them. This CDR3 is built from 14 residues. Authors' processing steps: Estimation of nucleated cell counts relied on the amplification of reference gene primers. Assay used: immunoSEQ multiplex PCR; TCRdb lists only in-frame clones, some missing. D and trimming come from the DNA, and the V and J calls and clone size come from that table. The repertoire holds 35,000 to 50,000 clones, with approximately 89% as singletons. The sequence was collected from a man aged 60 to 69 with acute or convalescent COVID-19. The specimen was peripheral blood. This chain joins TRBV5-1 and TRBJ2-5, with D uncertain. CDR3 protein: CASSLGTARETQYF. The CDR3 region has the DNA TGCGCCAGCAGCTTGGGAACAGCCCGGGAGACCCAGTACTTC.